This T cell receptor beta chain was documented in a study of PD-L1 blockade in urothelial cancer. Study-level information: Male sex and bladder-origin urothelial cancer were recorded for about 90% of the roughly 30 patients. Blood samples contained a median 141,255 T cells. The authors examined blood 3 weeks (second dose) and 6 weeks after treatment start.

Trimming took off 8 bases at V and 0 bases at J, with 11 bases between the two ends. Germline CDR1 reads MDHEN; CDR2 reads SYDVKM. This CDR3 has 14 residues. Every PCR received spiked-in synthetic TCR analog templates. The protocol was immunoSEQ multiplex PCR, while the TCRdb copy is restricted to in-frame clones and leaves out a portion. The data show some 45,000 clones, about 88% seen once. Time point specified: pretreatment peripheral blood. The TCR was taken from a donor aged 40 or older with urothelial cancer. Sequencing used PBMCs, obtained around atezolizumab (anti-PD-L1) treatment. V and J are TRBV28 and TRBJ1-3; no firm D call. The CDR3 loop is CASGDSSSGNTIYF. The CDR3 coding sequence is TGTGCCAGCGGAGACTCGAGCTCTGGAAACACCATATATTTT. The full variable domain, rest sourced from reference TRBV28 and TRBJ1-3, is DVKVTQSSRYLVKRTGEKVFLECVQDMDHENMFWYRQDPGLGLRLIYFSYDVKMKEKGDIPEGYSVSREKKERFSLILESASTNQTSMYLCASGDSSSGNTIYFGEGSWLTVV.